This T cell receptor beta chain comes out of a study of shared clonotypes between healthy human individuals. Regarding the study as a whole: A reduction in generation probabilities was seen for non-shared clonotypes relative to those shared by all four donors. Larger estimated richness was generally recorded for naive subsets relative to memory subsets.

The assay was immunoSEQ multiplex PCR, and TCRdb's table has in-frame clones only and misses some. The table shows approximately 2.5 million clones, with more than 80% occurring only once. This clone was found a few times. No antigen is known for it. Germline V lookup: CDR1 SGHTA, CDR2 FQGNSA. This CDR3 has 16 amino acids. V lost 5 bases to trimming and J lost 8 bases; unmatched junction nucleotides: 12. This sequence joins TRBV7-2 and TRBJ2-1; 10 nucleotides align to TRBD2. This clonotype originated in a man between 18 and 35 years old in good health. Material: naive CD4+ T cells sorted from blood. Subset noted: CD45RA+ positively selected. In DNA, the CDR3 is TGTGCCAGCAGCCTAGGGGGGACTAGCGCCCTTCATGAGCAGTTCTTC. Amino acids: CASSLGGTSALHEQFF.